Reported below is one TCR beta chain. The entry originates in a study of Ad26.COV2.S vaccination and SARS-CoV-2 variants. For the study at large: Recipients of Ad26.COV2.S got it intramuscularly, once or twice 56 days apart.

Trimming left V 3 bases short and J 6 bases short, with 14 bases between. The CDR3 has 14 amino acids. CDR1 is LNHDA, CDR2 SQIVND, per germline (reference sequence). Clones were read by immunoSEQ multiplex PCR, and TCRdb kept only the in-frame ones, dropping some. This table holds 410,000 or so clones, over 80% found once. The treatment denotes: some 19 received Ad26.COV2.S at low or high dose, single or two shots; about 5 received placebo; per-sample allocation not given. Following the first vaccine or placebo injection, samples were taken on day 63. The chain carries TRBV19 and TRBJ1-2; D possibly corresponds to TRBD1 (6 bases). The origin of this receptor is a person aged 18-60 years who received the Ad26.COV2.S COVID-19 vaccine or a placebo. This material consisted of peripheral blood, taken in a trial of Ad26.COV2.S vaccine versus placebo. In DNA form, the CDR3 reads TGTGCCAGTAGTATTTGGGGGCAGGGAAATGGCTACACCTTC. Translation: CASSIWGQGNGYTF.